This is a list of T cell receptor beta chains from one sample in a study of blood T cell repertoires in COVID-19. Profiling relied on immunoSEQ multiplex PCR, and the TCRdb table lists in-frame clones only, not all of them. Here the sample spans some 150,000 clones, about 91% being singletons. Sequencing was done on a sample of peripheral blood. These receptors originate from a woman aged 45-65 years with acute or convalescent COVID-19. Both conserved end residues are part of each CDR3. D genes are given only for firm matches. A clone size is listed for some rows: how often the clone was seen (once, few, many), or a class if it is expanded.

j_call d_call v_call clone_size cdr3_aa cdr3_nt
TRBJ2-7 TRBD2 TRBV7-6 . CASSLAYAGVYEQYF TGTGCCAGCAGCTTAGCATACGCGGGGGTTTACGAGCAGTACTTC
TRBJ2-3 TRBD1 TRBV2 . CASSEDRGETDTQYF TGTGCCAGCAGTGAGGACAGGGGTGAAACAGATACGCAGTATTTT
TRBJ2-1 . TRBV11-2 . CASSPSRPDSYNEQFF TGTGCCAGCAGCCCCTCGAGGCCTGACTCCTACAATGAGCAGTTCTTC
TRBJ2-3 . TRBV4-1 . CASSQGRRGASDTQYF TGCGCCAGCAGCCAAGGCCGCCGGGGGGCCTCAGATACGCAGTATTTT
TRBJ1-2 TRBD1 TRBV11-1 . CASSLAGDRAYGYTF TGTGCCAGCAGCTTAGCGGGAGACAGGGCCTATGGCTACACCTTC
TRBJ2-1 TRBD2 TRBV19 once CASSIDRTSGRALSYNEQFF TGTGCCAGTAGTATTGACCGGACTAGCGGGAGGGCCTTATCCTACAATGAGCAGTTCTTC
TRBJ2-5 . TRBV5-4 . CASSRGETQYF TGTGCCAGCAGCCGAGGAGAGACCCAGTACTTC
TRBJ1-2 TRBD1 TRBV7-9 once CASSLTRTGGLHGYTF TGTGCCAGCAGCCTAACCCGGACAGGCGGTCTTCATGGCTACACCTTC
TRBJ1-1 . TRBV4-1 few CASSQAAAGTEAFF TGCGCCAGCAGCCAAGCCGCAGCGGGAACTGAAGCTTTCTTT
TRBJ1-2 . TRBV19 . CASSSKLGLYSYTF TGTGCCAGTAGTTCGAAACTCGGTCTATATAGCTACACCTTC
TRBJ2-7 . TRBV18 . CASSLGVHEQYF TGTGCCAGCTCGCTGGGAGTCCACGAGCAGTACTTC
TRBJ2-1 TRBD1 TRBV19 once CASSIDRESEQFF TGTGCCAGTAGTATCGACAGGGAGAGTGAGCAGTTCTTC
TRBJ1-2 TRBD1 TRBV24-1 once CANRDREHLGYTF TGTGCCAACAGGGACAGGGAGCATCTTGGCTACACCTTC
TRBJ1-4 . TRBV5-1 once CASSQDRNEKLFF TGCGCCAGCAGCCAAGACAGGAATGAAAAACTGTTTTTT
TRBJ2-7 TRBD2 TRBV9 . CASSVGNSGSYEQYF TGTGCCAGCAGCGTAGGGAATAGCGGGAGCTACGAGCAGTACTTC